One sample yielded the 2 T cell receptor beta chains listed below, sequenced in a study of shared clonotypes between healthy human individuals. Assay used: immunoSEQ multiplex PCR; TCRdb lists only in-frame clones, some missing. This table has millions of clones, 85% to 95% appearing once. Sequenced input: naive CD4+ T cells sorted from blood. Subset here: CD45RA+ positively selected. The source is a man aged 18-30 years in good health.

The chain employs TRBV30 and TRBJ2-1; D remains ambiguous. This CDR3 is built from 13 residues. V lost 0 bases to trimming and J lost 2 bases, with 5 bases between them. Germline CDR1 and CDR2: GTSNPN and SVGIG (reference sequence). The CDR3: CAWSVLAYNEQFF. The CDR3 DNA is TGTGCCTGGAGTGTATTGGCCTACAATGAGCAGTTCTTC.

This clone has a single count. This rearrangement joins TRBV28 to TRBJ2-5; unclear D gene. The CDR3 length is 14 residues. Germline loops: CDR1 MDHEN, CDR2 SYDVKM. The V end lost 2 bases, the J end lost 1 base, and 8 bases lay between the germline ends. The CDR3 loop is CASSLGYSQETQYF. CDR3 nucleotide sequence: TGTGCCAGCAGTTTAGGTTACAGCCAAGAGACCCAGTACTTC. Complete variable domain (other parts from reference TRBV28 and TRBJ2-5): DVKVTQSSRYLVKRTGEKVFLECVQDMDHENMFWYRQDPGLGLRLIYFSYDVKMKEKGDIPEGYSVSREKKERFSLILESASTNQTSMYLCASSLGYSQETQYFGPGTRLLVL.